This T cell receptor beta chain was captured by sequencing in a study of blood T cell repertoires in COVID-19 (dated by TCRdb to 2019 to 2021). Background on the whole study: Samples from collaborators originated in the United States, Italy and Spain and spanned both the acute and convalescent phases of COVID-19. The prospective study material was composed of cDNA or gDNA derived from T cells, B-cell-depleted T cells, or PBMCs. Samples came from the ongoing ImmuneRACE study (first 160 participants) plus 1,254 subjects from 6 global collaborators. The sample metadata nearly always contained a de-identified subject ID, COVID-19 status, age in years and sex. The repertoires were released in a freely available public database meant as a resource for research on the immune response to SARS-CoV-2. HLA class I and class II types, where available, came from metadata supplied by the sample provider rather than from assay-based typing. The dataset comprised deeply sampled blood TCRbeta repertoires from subjects exposed to, actively infected with, or recovered from COVID-19. Summary of the overall study and its limitations: How much clinical and demographic metadata was included differed by source and by participant, and the metadata was provided uncurated.

V is clipped by 3 bases and J by 4 bases, and the sequence between their germline boundaries is 9 bases long. The CDR3 spans 13 residues, from the cysteine through the phenylalanine. The kept DNA is CDR3 alone, 39 bases in frame from the first base. A note on this clone: It lacks a known antigen. No base-level quality is on record; no much larger clone is a single base apart.

Whole blood was collected in K2EDTA tubes by collaborating institutions according to the institutions' own protocols. For TCRbeta analysis, collaborators shipped samples in one of three forms: frozen whole blood, isolated PBMCs, or DNA extracted from either of those sample types. TCRbeta CDR3 regions were amplified from genomic DNA using the immunoSEQ Assay, a bias-controlled multiplex PCR. For the original study's pipeline: The number of nucleated cells in each sample was estimated from the amplification of reference gene primers within the assay. Sequence reads were collapsed and filtered to measure the absolute abundance of every unique TCRbeta CDR3 rearrangement. For each sample, productive Simpson clonality was calculated by taking the square root of Simpson's diversity index across productive rearrangements. In its TCRdb copy, this immuneACCESS table keeps in-frame sequences only and misses some clones. Where compared with another copy, unresolved V genes explain less than half of these, and the others have no known cause. That table supplies the V and J calls and clone size; D and trimming were determined from the DNA. A total of approximately 53,000 clones appear in this sample, roughly nine tenths of them only once. The ten largest clonotypes hold around 9.7% of the sample.

Recombination linked TRBV12-3 or TRBV12-4 to TRBJ1-2; there is no confident call for the D gene. Sequences were obtained from peripheral blood. The TCR originated in a woman aged 80 or older with acute or convalescent COVID-19. In nucleotide form, the sequence is TGTGCCAGCAGTTTTGGCAGAAGCTATGGCTACACCTTC. This is translated as CASSFGRSYGYTF.